The present entry profiles one T cell receptor (beta chain) with its context. The antigen remains undetermined. Germline loops: CDR1 SGHTA, CDR2 FQGNSA. The CDR3 spans 13 residues. Trimming stripped 2 bases from V and 5 bases from J, with 9 bases between. This specimen belongs to a study of cytomegalovirus exposure and HLA in healthy donors. About the study: The roughly 130 validation repertoires, a later analysis reported, used the same platform as the approximately 730 repertoires from the first cohort. Study conclusions and caveats: According to reports, the classifier identified cytomegalovirus status with high specificity and sensitivity.

Sequencing was performed with immunoSEQ multiplex PCR; in TCRdb, only in-frame clones are kept and a portion is missing. The sample yields tens of thousands of clones, approximately 95% seen once. The sequence derives from a woman younger than 35 in good health and CMV-seronegative. Source material: PBMCs. This chain uses TRBV7-2 with TRBJ2-5; the D is unclear. CDR3 sequence: CASSLYERETQYF. DNA of the CDR3: TGTGCCAGCAGCTTATACGAGAGGGAGACCCAGTACTTC.